This TCR beta chain was obtained from a study of blood T cell repertoires in COVID-19. Overall study context: Researchers got acute and convalescent COVID-19 samples from the United States, Italy and Spain. The cDNA or gDNA used as material had been derived from T cells, B-cell-depleted T cells, or PBMCs.

The CDR3 has 13 residues. The V and J ends lost 10 bases and 3 bases respectively, with 13 bases between them. The authors' processing: For nucleated cells, counts were estimated from reference gene primer amplification. The data were produced by immunoSEQ multiplex PCR, yet TCRdb's version contains in-frame clones alone and is incomplete. That table furnishes V, J and clone size, whereas the DNA furnished D and trimming. The repertoire holds approximately 92,000 clones, with around three quarters as singletons. Sample: peripheral blood. The TCR originated in a man aged 50-59 years who had recovered from COVID-19. The V and J genes are TRBV12-3 or TRBV12-4 and TRBJ2-1; perhaps TRBD1 as D (5 bases). CDR3 loop: CAIAGSSYNEQFF. The CDR3, as DNA: TGTGCCATCGCAGGGTCCAGCTACAATGAGCAGTTCTTC.